This T cell receptor beta chain was profiled in a study of T cell responses to AZD1222 COVID-19 vaccine. Germline CDR1 KGHSH, CDR2 LQKENI. V was pared by 3 bases and J by 1 base, with 15 bases between. This CDR3 region has 16 residues. Measured with immunoSEQ multiplex PCR; TCRdb has only the in-frame clones, and not every one. The table includes about 150,000 clones, 80% to 90% detected once. The sample in question was peripheral blood, obtained after recovery from COVID-19. The source of this sequence is an adult who had recovered from COVID-19. The gene calls are TRBV18 and TRBJ1-1, with a tentative D call TRBD1 (5 bases). The CDR3: CASSPLIGAGNTEAFF. The CDR3, as DNA: TGTGCCAGCTCACCCTTAATAGGGGCAGGGAACACTGAAGCTTTCTTT.